The T cell receptor (beta chain) described here comes from a study of CD8+CD57+ T cells in acquired aplastic anemia. Study conclusions and caveats: When set against total CD4+ and CD8+ pools, CD8+CD57+ cells in patients had lower diversity. In common between the patients and the controls were around 29 CD8+ CDR3 sequences.

V shed 0 bases and J 0 bases; nucleotides not matched to a gene: 8. Germline V CDR1 and CDR2: DFQATT, SNEGSKA (reference sequence). This CDR3 has 18 residues. Selection for sequencing was limited to patients who had shown CD8+CD57+ cell expansion by flow cytometry. Of over nine patients, 2 also provided CD8+CD57+ effector memory cells that were sequenced. All participating patients were living with severe acquired aplastic anemia. Therapy had not been given to patients before blood sampling. This clonotype was observed a handful of times. Antigen: not known. For CDR3 and TCR beta VDJ profiling, genomic DNA was the template used. Each CDR3 protein gets one entry after TCRdb re-called the reads with MiXCR. The sample lists roughly 20,000 distinct CDR3 sequences, roughly 40% occurring once.

The specimen sequenced was CD8+CD57+ T cells sorted from PBMCs. As to subset: bead-enriched CD8+CD57+ effector memory T cells from SAA patients. J is TRBJ2-5 and V is TRBV20-1; 12 bases align to TRBD2. This TCR was sampled from a human donor with aplastic anemia. The CDR3 here is CSARDRRLAGVYQETQYF. As DNA, the CDR3 is TGCAGTGCTAGAGATCGTCGACTAGCGGGGGTGTACCAAGAGACCCAGTACTTC.